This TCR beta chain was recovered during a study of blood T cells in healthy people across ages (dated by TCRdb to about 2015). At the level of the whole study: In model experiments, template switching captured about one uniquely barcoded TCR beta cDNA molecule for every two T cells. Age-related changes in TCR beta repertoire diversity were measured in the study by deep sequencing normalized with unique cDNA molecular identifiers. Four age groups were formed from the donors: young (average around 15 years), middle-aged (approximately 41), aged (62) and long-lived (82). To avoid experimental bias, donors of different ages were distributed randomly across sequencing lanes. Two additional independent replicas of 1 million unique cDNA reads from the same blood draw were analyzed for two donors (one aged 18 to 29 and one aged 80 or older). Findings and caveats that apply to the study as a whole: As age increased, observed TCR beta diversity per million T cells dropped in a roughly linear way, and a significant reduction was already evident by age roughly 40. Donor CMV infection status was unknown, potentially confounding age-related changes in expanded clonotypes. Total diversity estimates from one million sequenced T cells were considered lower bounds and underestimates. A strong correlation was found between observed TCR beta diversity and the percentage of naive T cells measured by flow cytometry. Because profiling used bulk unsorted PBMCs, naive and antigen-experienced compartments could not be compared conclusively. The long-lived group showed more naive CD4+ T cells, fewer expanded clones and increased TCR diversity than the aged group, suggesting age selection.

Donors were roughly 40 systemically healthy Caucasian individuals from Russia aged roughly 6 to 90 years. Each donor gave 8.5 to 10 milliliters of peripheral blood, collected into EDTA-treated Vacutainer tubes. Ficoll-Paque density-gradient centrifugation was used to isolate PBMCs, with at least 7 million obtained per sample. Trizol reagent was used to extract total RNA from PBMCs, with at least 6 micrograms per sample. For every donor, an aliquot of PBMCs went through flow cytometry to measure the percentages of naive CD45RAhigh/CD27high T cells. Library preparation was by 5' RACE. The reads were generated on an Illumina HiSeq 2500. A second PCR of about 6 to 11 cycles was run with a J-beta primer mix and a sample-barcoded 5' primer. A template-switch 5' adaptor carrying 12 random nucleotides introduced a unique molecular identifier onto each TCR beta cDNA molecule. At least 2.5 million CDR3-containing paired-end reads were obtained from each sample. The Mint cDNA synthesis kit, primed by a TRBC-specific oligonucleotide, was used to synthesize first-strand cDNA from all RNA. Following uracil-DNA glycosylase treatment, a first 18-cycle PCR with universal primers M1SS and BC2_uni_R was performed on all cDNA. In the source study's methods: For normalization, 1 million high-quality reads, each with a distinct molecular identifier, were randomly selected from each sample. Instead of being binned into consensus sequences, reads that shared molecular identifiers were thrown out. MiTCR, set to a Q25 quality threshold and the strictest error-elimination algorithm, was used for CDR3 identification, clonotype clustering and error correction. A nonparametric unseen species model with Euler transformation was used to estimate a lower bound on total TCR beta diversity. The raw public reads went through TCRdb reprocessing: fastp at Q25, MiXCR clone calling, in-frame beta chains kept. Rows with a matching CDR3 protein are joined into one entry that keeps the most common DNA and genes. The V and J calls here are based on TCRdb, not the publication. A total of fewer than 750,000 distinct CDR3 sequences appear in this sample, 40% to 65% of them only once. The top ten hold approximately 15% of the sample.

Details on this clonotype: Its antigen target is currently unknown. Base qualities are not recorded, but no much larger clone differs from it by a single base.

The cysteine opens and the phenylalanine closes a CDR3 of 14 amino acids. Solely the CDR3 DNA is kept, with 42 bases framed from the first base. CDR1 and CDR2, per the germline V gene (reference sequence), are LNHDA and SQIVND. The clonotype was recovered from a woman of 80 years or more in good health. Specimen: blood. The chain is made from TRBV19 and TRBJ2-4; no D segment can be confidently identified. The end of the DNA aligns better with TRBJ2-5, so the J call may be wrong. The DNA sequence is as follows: TGTGCCAGTAGTATTGCGGACCGGCAAGAGACCCAGTACTTC. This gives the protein CASSIADRQETQYF.